A single sample is the source of the 23 T cell receptor beta chains below, sequenced in a study of identical twins. MiXCR, applied by TCRdb to the 5' RACE reads, yields one record per CDR3 protein. The profile shows 350,000 to 500,000 distinct CDR3 sequences, 18% of them singletons. The material sequenced was naive T cells sorted from blood. Receptor source: a man aged 50-59 years in good health.

This clonotype has a count of ten or more. V is TRBV27 and J is TRBJ1-3; D perhaps matches TRBD1 (5 bases). CDR3 length equals 16 residues. V lost 1 base, J lost 0 bases, and 10 bases lay in between. The germline CDR1 and CDR2 sequences are MNHEY and SMNVEV (reference sequence). The CDR3 sequence: CASSLYGGSSGNTIYF. DNA of the CDR3: TGTGCCAGCAGTTTATATGGGGGAAGCTCTGGAAACACCATATATTTT.

This clonotype was seen more than once but under ten times. This chain joins TRBV20-1 and TRBJ1-1, with D uncertain. This CDR3 comprises 12 residues. CDR1 and CDR2 (germline): DFQATT, SNEGSKA (reference sequence). The V end lost 1 base, the J end lost 4 bases, and 7 bases lay between the germline ends. The CDR3 region is CSARGYSTEAFF. In nucleotides, the CDR3 is TGCAGTGCTAGAGGATACAGCACTGAAGCTTTCTTT.

This clonotype showed up just a few times. The chain uses TRBV9 and TRBJ2-5; D not certain. Looked up from germline, CDR1 is SGDLS and CDR2 is YYNGEE. With 4 bases removed from V and 4 bases from J, the gap between germline ends came to 14 bases. The CDR3 consists of 14 residues. The CDR3 reads CASSPPDTRETQYF. As DNA, the CDR3 is TGTGCCAGCAGCCCCCCAGATACCAGAGAGACCCAGTACTTC.

The chain uses TRBV20-1 and TRBJ2-3, with TRBD2 matching 10 bases. V shed 3 bases and J 6 bases; nucleotides not matched to a gene: 6. CDR1 and CDR2 from the germline V gene are DFQATT and SNEGSKA (reference sequence). This CDR3 spans 14 amino acids. CDR3 sequence (DNA): TGCAGTGCTAGTAAGCTAGCGGGAGCCGATACGCAGTATTTT. Amino acid sequence: CSASKLAGADTQYF.

Many counts were recorded for this clonotype. This sequence joins TRBV25-1 and TRBJ1-1; 7 bases agree with TRBD1. The CDR3 covers 13 residues. V lost 3 bases and J lost 6; bases outside the gene matches: 4. Germline V gene lookup returns CDR1 MGHDK and CDR2 SYGVNS. The CDR3 coding sequence is TGTGCCAGCAGTGAGCCGGGACAGCCTGAAGCTTTCTTT. Translation: CASSEPGQPEAFF.

This clonotype was counted at least ten times. The junction shows a germline mismatch at one end, possibly a read error. CDR3 nucleotides: TGTGCCAGCAGCCAGGGTACGGGACAGTTATTT. The encoded protein is CASSQGTGQLF. The chain has TRBV4-2 and TRBJ1-1; 7 nucleotides line up with TRBD1. CDR1 and CDR2 (germline): LGHNA, YNFKEQ. This CDR3 has 11 residues.

The sample holds a few counts of this clonotype. V gene TRBV20-1 combines with J gene TRBJ2-1, with a tentative D call TRBD2 (6 bases). Trimming took off 6 bases at V and 7 bases at J, with 16 bases between the two ends. Germline V gives CDR1 DFQATT, CDR2 SNEGSKA (reference sequence). The CDR3 contains 13 residues. Written as DNA, the CDR3 is TGCAGTGCCCCCCAGGCAGGGAGGAATGAGCAGTTCTTC. As protein: CSAPQAGRNEQFF.

The chain carries TRBV9 and TRBJ1-1; 7 bases align to TRBD1. The CDR3 has 16 amino acids. Trimming took 2 bases from V and 1 from J; bases not matched to a gene: 8. The germline CDR1 and CDR2 sequences are SGDLS and YYNGEE. The CDR3 loop is CASSVGPGQANTEAFF. Here the CDR3 DNA reads TGTGCCAGCAGCGTTGGCCCCGGACAGGCGAACACTGAAGCTTTCTTT.

The chain joins TRBV5-1 to TRBJ1-1; 7 bases align to TRBD1. This CDR3 contains 12 residues. The V gene's germline CDR1 is SGHRS and CDR2 YFSETQ. The ends lost 5 bases at V and 5 bases at J; junction bases unmatched: 3. The CDR3 protein is CASRAGGTEAFF. The CDR3 region has the DNA TGCGCCAGCAGGGCAGGGGGAACTGAAGCTTTCTTT.

The genes are TRBV12-3 or TRBV12-4 and TRBJ2-5, with unresolved D. This CDR3 contains 13 residues. V shed 6 bases and J shed 4 bases, with 12 bases lying between them. CDR3 loop: CASSELFRETQYF. CDR3 coding DNA: TGTGCCAGCAGCGAGTTATTCCGAGAGACCCAGTACTTC.

At least ten counts were recorded for this clonotype. The V call is TRBV16, the J call TRBJ2-4; 8 bases align to TRBD1. Germline CDR1 KGHSY, CDR2 FQNENV. V shed 4 bases and J 0 bases; nucleotides not matched to a gene: 14. CDR3 length equals 19 residues. The CDR3 DNA reads TGTGCCAGCAGCCCTGGAGGACAGGGCGCCCCCAAAGCCAAAAACATTCAGTACTTC. Its translation is CASSPGGQGAPKAKNIQYF.

This clonotype turned up a few times. The chain is built from TRBV2 and TRBJ2-1, with 7 bases matching TRBD1. Per the germline V gene, CDR1 is SNHLY and CDR2 is FYNNEI. V lost 5 bases, J lost 1 base, and 5 bases stayed unmatched. The CDR3 loop spans 15 amino acids. CDR3: CASSLGTASYNEQFF. As DNA, the CDR3 is TGTGCCAGCAGTCTGGGGACAGCATCCTACAATGAGCAGTTCTTC.

This clonotype has ten or more counts. The gene calls are TRBV20-1 and TRBJ1-2, with 8 nucleotides matching TRBD1. The J segment lost 0 bases and the V segment lost 0 bases, leaving 12 bases of the junction unmatched. Germline CDR1 is DFQATT and CDR2 is SNEGSKA (reference sequence). The CDR3 extends over 18 amino acids. The CDR3 DNA follows: TGCAGTGCTAGAGATTATCAGGGGGCCCCTTTCCCTAACTATGGCTACACCTTC. Amino acid sequence: CSARDYQGAPFPNYGYTF.

This clonotype was observed a few times. The chain uses TRBV29-1 and TRBJ2-3; possibly TRBD1 for D (6 bases). The CDR3 runs 16 residues. Trimming pared 4 bases from V and 2 bases from J, leaving 19 bases between. Per the germline V gene, CDR1 is SQVTM and CDR2 is ANQGSEA. Written as DNA, the CDR3 is TGCAGCGTTGCCGTTGGATATTCAGGGGTCACAGATACGCAGTATTTT. Its protein product is CSVAVGYSGVTDTQYF.

This clonotype showed up just a few times. The gene calls are TRBV20-1 and TRBJ2-1; D ambiguous. Trimming took 2 bases from V and 8 from J, leaving 16 bases between them. The CDR3 consists of 14 residues. Germline lookup yields CDR1 DFQATT and CDR2 SNEGSKA (reference sequence). CDR3 nucleotide sequence: TGCAGTGCTAGACGTGGGCCCTTCATCGATGAGCAGTTCTTC. Translation: CSARRGPFIDEQFF.

The chain combines TRBV14 with TRBJ2-5; no firm D call. Germline-derived CDR1 and CDR2 are SGHDN and FVKESK. V shed 3 bases and J shed 5 bases, with 10 bases lying between them. This CDR3 has 13 amino acids. The DNA for the CDR3 is TGTGCCAGCAGCCACTGGTCGAGGGAGACCCAGTACTTC. The encoded protein is CASSHWSRETQYF. The whole variable domain, filled in from reference TRBV14 and TRBJ2-5, reads EAGVTQFPSHSVIEKGQTVTLRCDPISGHDNLYWYRRVMGKEIKFLLHFVKESKQDESGMPNNRFLAERTGGTYSTLKVQPAELEDSGVYFCASSHWSRETQYFGPGTRLLVL.

In this sample, this clonotype turned up a few times. The chain couples TRBV28 to TRBJ2-1; 11 positions match TRBD1. Germline values: CDR1 MDHEN, CDR2 SYDVKM. This CDR3 comprises 15 residues. With 5 bases clipped from V and 6 bases from J, the junction kept 6 bases outside the gene matches. The CDR3 DNA is TGTGCCAGCAGTCCCGCCGGGACAGGGGGCAATGAGCAGTTCTTC. Its translation is CASSPAGTGGNEQFF.

The rearrangement joins TRBV7-9 to TRBJ2-1, with 7 nucleotides matching TRBD2. Germline V gene sequence: CDR1 SEHNR, CDR2 FQNEAQ (reference sequence). V shed 1 base, J shed 6 bases, and the junction held 9 bases outside the gene matches. The CDR3 is made up of 16 amino acids. CDR3 sequence: CASSLVRGVLLNEQFF. CDR3 DNA: TGTGCCAGCAGCTTAGTTCGGGGGGTATTACTCAATGAGCAGTTCTTC. The full variable domain, completed using reference TRBV7-9 and TRBJ2-1, is DTGVSQNPRHKITKRGQNVTFRCDPISEHNRLYWYRQTLGQGPEFLTYFQNEAQLEKSRLLSDRFSAERPKGSFSTLEIQRTEQGDSAMYLCASSLVRGVLLNEQFFGPGTRLTVL.

The J gene is TRBJ2-3, the V gene TRBV6-2 or TRBV6-3, with a possible D match to TRBD2 (5 bases). V was pared by 4 bases and J by 2 bases, with 10 bases between. CDR3 length: 14 residues. Germline V lookup: CDR1 MNHEY, CDR2 SVGEGT. The CDR3, as DNA: TGTGCCAGCAGTTCCCCGGGGATCACAGATACGCAGTATTTT. Translation gives CASSSPGITDTQYF.

This clonotype was recorded many times. The CDR3 coding sequence is TGTGCCAGCAGCCAAGATAGCAGGAACGAGCAGTACTTC. Translation: CASSQDSRNEQYF. The chain employs TRBV4-2 and TRBJ2-7; D gene uncertain. The CDR3 sequence is 13 residues long. Trimming left V 0 bases short and J 5 bases short, with 8 bases between. The germline V gene has CDR1 LGHNA and CDR2 YNFKEQ.

This clonotype was seen only a few times. The chain employs TRBV7-8 and TRBJ1-2; D unclear. V dropped 4 bases and J dropped 7 bases, with 16 bases sitting between them. Germline CDR1 SGHVS, CDR2 FQNEAQ. This CDR3 has 14 amino acids. The CDR3 nucleotides read TGTGCCAGCAGCTCCTCAGCGGCAGCTCGTGGCTACACCTTC. This sequence encodes CASSSSAAARGYTF.

The chain links TRBV28 to TRBJ2-1, with TRBD2 matching 8 bases. V lost 8 bases to trimming and J lost 4 bases; unmatched junction nucleotides: 10. This CDR3 spans 15 amino acids. Germline lookup yields CDR1 MDHEN and CDR2 SYDVKM. The CDR3, as DNA: TGTGCCAGCGGGGAAAGCGGGAGTGGATACAATGAGCAGTTCTTC. Its protein is CASGESGSGYNEQFF.

This clonotype has only a few counts. V usage is TRBV20-1 and J usage is TRBJ2-7; TRBD2 is a possible D gene (5 bases). The germline V and J ends were trimmed by 1 base and 4 bases, with 17 bases remaining between them. This CDR3 has 15 residues. Germline lookup yields CDR1 DFQATT and CDR2 SNEGSKA (reference sequence). This chain's CDR3 is CSARALPMTKYEQYF. CDR3 in DNA: TGCAGTGCTAGAGCATTACCGATGACTAAATACGAGCAGTACTTC.